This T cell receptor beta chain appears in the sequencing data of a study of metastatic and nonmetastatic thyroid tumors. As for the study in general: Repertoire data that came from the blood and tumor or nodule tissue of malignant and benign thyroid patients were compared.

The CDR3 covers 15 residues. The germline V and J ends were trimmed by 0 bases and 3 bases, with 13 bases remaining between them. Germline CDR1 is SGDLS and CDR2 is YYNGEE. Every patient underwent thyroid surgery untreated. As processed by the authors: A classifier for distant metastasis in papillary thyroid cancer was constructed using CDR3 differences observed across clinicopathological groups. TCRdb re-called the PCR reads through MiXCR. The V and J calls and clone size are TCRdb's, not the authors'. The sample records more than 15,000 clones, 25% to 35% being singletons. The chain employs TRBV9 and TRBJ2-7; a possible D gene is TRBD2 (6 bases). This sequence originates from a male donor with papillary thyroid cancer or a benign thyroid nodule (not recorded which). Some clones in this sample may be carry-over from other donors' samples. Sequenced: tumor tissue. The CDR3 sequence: CASSVGAGPLYEQYF. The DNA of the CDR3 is TGTGCCAGCAGCGTAGGAGCGGGTCCCCTCTACGAGCAGTACTTC.